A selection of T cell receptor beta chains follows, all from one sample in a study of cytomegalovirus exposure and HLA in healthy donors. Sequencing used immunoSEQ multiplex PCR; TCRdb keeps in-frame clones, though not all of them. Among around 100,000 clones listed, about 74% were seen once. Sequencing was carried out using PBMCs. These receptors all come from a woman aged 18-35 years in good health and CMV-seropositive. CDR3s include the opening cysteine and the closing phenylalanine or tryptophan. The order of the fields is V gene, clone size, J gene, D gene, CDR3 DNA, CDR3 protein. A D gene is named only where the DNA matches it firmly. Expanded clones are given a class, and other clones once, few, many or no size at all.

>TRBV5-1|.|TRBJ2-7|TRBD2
TGCGCCAGCAGCTACATAGCGGGTGCGATGCACGAGCAGTACTTC
CASSYIAGAMHEQYF
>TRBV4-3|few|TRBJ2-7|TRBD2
TGCGCCAGCAGCCAAGTTGGGGAGGGGAGACCCTACGAGCAGTACTTC
CASSQVGEGRPYEQYF
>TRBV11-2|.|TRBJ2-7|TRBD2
TGTGCCAGCAGCTTTAGCGGGAGCTCCTACGAGCAGTACTTC
CASSFSGSSYEQYF
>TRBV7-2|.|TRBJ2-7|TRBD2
TGTGCCAGCAGCGAACTTCCTAGCGGGAGCTACGAGCAGTACTTC
CASSELPSGSYEQYF
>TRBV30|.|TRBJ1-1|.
TGTGCCTGGAGTGTAAAAGGAGGGGGGGTCGGTGAAGCTTTCTTT
CAWSVKGGGVGEAFF
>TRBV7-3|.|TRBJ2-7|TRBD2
TGTGCCAGCAGCTTAGCCCCATCCAGCGGGAGTAAAGGGACTTACGAGCAGTACTTC
CASSLAPSSGSKGTYEQYF
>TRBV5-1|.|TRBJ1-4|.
TGCGCCAGCAGCTTACAGGGTCGGACTAATGAAAAACTGTTTTTT
CASSLQGRTNEKLFF
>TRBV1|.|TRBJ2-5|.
TGCACCAGCAGCCAAAGGGTCGGACTGAGATTGGGAGGAGAAGGAGAGACCCAGTACTTC
CTSSQRVGLRLGGEGETQYF
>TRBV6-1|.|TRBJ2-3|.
TGTGCCAGCAGTCTATTGACAGACACAGATACGCAGTATTTT
CASSLLTDTDTQYF
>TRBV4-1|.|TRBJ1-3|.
TGCGCCAGCAGCCAACCCACAGGGCCTGGAAACACCATATATTTT
CASSQPTGPGNTIYF
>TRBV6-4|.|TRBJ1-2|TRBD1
TGTGCCAGCAGTGATTCAGGGGGCCTCTATGGCTACACCTTC
CASSDSGGLYGYTF
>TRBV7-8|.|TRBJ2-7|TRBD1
TGTGCCAGCAGCTTAGAGGGGACAGGGATTTCCTACGAGCAGTACTTC
CASSLEGTGISYEQYF
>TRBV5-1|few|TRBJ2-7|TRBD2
TGCGCCAGCAGTTCCGGACTAGCGGGAGCCAACTACGAGCAGTACTTC
CASSSGLAGANYEQYF
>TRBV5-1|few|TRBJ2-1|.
TGCGCCAGCAGCTCGGAGGGGAATGAGCAGTTCTTC
CASSSEGNEQFF
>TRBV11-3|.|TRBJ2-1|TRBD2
TGTGCCAGCAGCTTAGGGGGAGCGGGAGTTTACAATGAGCAGTTCTTC
CASSLGGAGVYNEQFF
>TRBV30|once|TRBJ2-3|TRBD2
TGTGCCTGGAAGCGGGGATCTAGCACAGATACGCAGTATTTT
CAWKRGSSTDTQYF
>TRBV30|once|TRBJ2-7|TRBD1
TGTGCCTGGAGGGACAGGGCACTCTCCTACGAGCAGTACTTC
CAWRDRALSYEQYF
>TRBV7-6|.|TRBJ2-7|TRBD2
TGTGCCAGCAGCCCCGGACTAGCGGGTGAGCAGTACTTC
CASSPGLAGEQYF
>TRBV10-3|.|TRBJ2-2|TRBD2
TGTGCCATCGATGTTGGGACTAGCGGGGGAGCGAACACCGGGGAGCTGTTTTTT
CAIDVGTSGGANTGELFF
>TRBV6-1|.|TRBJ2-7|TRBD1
TGTGCCAGCAGAACGGGACAGGGCTACGAGCAGTACTTC
CASRTGQGYEQYF
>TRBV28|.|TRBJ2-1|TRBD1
TGTGCCAGCAGAACCGGGACAGGGGGATCGAATGAGCAGTTCTTC
CASRTGTGGSNEQFF
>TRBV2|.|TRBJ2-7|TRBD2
TGTGCCAGCAGTGTGCGCGGGAGCCGAGCCTACGAGCAGTACTTC
CASSVRGSRAYEQYF
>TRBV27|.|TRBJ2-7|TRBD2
TGTGCCAGCAGGCTCGGGACTAGCGGACTCAGGGGGAACGAGCAGTACTTC
CASRLGTSGLRGNEQYF
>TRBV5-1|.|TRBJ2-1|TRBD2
TGCGCCAGCAGAAGCGGGGCCTACAATGAGCAGTTCTTC
CASRSGAYNEQFF
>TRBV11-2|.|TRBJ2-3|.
TGTGCCAGCAGCCCTAGAGTCGGTCTCAGCACAGATACGCAGTATTTT
CASSPRVGLSTDTQYF
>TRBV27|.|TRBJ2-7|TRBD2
TGTGCCAGCAGTCCGGGACTAGCGGAGGGTGGGCAGTACTTC
CASSPGLAEGGQYF
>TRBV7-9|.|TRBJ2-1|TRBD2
TGTGCCAGCAGCTTAACTAGCGGGAGTATAAAGAATGAGCAGTTCTTC
CASSLTSGSIKNEQFF
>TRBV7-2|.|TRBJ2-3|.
TGTGCCAGCAGCCCTGTACGGGATACGCAGTATTTT
CASSPVRDTQYF
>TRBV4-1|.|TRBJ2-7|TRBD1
TGCGCCAGCAGCCAAGAGGGACAGGGGGCCTACGAGCAGTACTTC
CASSQEGQGAYEQYF
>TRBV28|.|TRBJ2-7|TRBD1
TGTGCCAGCAGTGGGACAGGGGGAATCAACGAGCAGTACTTC
CASSGTGGINEQYF
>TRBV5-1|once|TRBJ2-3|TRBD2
TGCGCCAGCAGCTTTAGCGGGTCTAGCACAGATACGCAGTATTTT
CASSFSGSSTDTQYF
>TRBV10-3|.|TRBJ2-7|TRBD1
TGTGCCATCAGGAGGGACAGCTCGGCCTACGAGCAGTACTTC
CAIRRDSSAYEQYF
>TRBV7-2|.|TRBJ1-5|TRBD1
TGTGCCAGCAGCTTGGCAGGGGGGACTAATCAGCCCCAGCATTTT
CASSLAGGTNQPQHF
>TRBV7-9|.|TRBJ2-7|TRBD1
TGTGCCAGCAGCGACAGGGGGCCCTACGAGCAGTACTTC
CASSDRGPYEQYF
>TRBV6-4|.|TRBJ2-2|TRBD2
TGTGCCAGCAGTGGCTTAGCGGGCACCGGGGAGCTGTTTTTT
CASSGLAGTGELFF
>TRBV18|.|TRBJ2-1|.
TGTGCCAGCTCACCACCGGGTAGGAGCGGGCTAGGAAACAATGAGCAGTTCTTC
CASSPPGRSGLGNNEQFF
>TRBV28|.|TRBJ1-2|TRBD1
TGTGCCAGCAGTCTCCCGGGACAGGGGAGCTATGGCTACACCTTC
CASSLPGQGSYGYTF
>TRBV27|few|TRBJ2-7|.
TGTGCCAGCGGGGCAGGCCGTTGGGAGCAGTACTTC
CASGAGRWEQYF
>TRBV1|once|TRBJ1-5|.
TGCACCAGCAGCCAGGACAGGGGTGGCAATCAGCCCCAGCATTTT
CTSSQDRGGNQPQHF
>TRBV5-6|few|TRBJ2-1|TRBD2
TGTGCCAGCAGCTCCCCCGGACTAGCGGGAGATGAGCAGTTCTTC
CASSSPGLAGDEQFF
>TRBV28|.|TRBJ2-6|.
TGTGCCAGCTCTATCTCCTCTGGGGCCAACGTCCTGACTTTC
CASSISSGANVLTF
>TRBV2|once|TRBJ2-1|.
TGTGCCAGCAGCCGCGGGGTGGGCTACAATGAGCAGTTCTTC
CASSRGVGYNEQFF
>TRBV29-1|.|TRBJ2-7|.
TGCAGCGTTGACGCGCCGGGAGCGAACTACGAGCAGTACTTC
CSVDAPGANYEQYF
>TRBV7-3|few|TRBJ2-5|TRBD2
TGTGCCAGCAGCAAGACTAGCGGGGGAGGGTGGGAGACCCAGTACTTC
CASSKTSGGGWETQYF
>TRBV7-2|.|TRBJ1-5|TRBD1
TGTGCCAGCAGCACGACAGGGGCAAATCAGCCCCAGCATTTT
CASSTTGANQPQHF
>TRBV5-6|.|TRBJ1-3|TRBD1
TGTGCCAGCAGCTCCGGGACAGGGGCCTTGGTCTCTGGAAACACCATATATTTT
CASSSGTGALVSGNTIYF
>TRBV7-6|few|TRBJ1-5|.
TGTGCCAGCAGCTTAGGGCCCCAGGGGCAGCCCCAGCATTTT
CASSLGPQGQPQHF
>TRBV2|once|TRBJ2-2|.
TGTGCCAGCAGTGGCCTAGAATCGAACACCGGGGAGCTGTTTTTT
CASSGLESNTGELFF
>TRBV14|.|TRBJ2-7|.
TGTGCCAGCAGCGTAGCCTCCTACGAGCAGTACTTC
CASSVASYEQYF
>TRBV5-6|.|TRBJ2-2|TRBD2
TGTGCCAGCAGCTTTAGAGCTAGCGGGGTGAACACCGGGGAGCTGTTTTTT
CASSFRASGVNTGELFF
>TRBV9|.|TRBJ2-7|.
TGTGCCAGCAGCGTCAGTAGCGGAGGCCTTGAGCAGTACTTC
CASSVSSGGLEQYF
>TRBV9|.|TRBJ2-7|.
TGTGCCAGCAGCGTAGAGGGGATCTCCTACGAGCAGTACTTC
CASSVEGISYEQYF
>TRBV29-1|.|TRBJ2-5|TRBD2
TGCAGCGTTGAACCTCAACTAGCGGGAGGAGAGACCCAGTACTTC
CSVEPQLAGGETQYF
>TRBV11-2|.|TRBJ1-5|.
TGTGCCAGCAGCTTAGGGGGGGGCCTCCGAGGCAATCAGCCCCAGCATTTT
CASSLGGGLRGNQPQHF